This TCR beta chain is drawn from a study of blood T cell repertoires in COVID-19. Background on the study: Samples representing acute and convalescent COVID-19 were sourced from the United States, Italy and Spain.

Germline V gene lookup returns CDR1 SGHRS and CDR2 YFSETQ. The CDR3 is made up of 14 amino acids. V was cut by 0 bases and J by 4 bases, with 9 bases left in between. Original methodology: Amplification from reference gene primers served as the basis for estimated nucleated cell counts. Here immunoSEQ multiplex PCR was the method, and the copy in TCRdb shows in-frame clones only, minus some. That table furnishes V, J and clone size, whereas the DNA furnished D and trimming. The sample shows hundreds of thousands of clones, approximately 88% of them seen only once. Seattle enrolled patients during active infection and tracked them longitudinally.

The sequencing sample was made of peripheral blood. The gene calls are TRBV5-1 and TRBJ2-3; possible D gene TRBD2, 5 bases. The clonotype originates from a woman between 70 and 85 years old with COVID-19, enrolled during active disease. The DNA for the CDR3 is TGCGCCAGCAGCTTGGGGACTCTCCCAGATACGCAGTATTTT. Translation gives CASSLGTLPDTQYF.